The rows below give T cell receptor beta chains drawn from one sample of a study of cytomegalovirus exposure and HLA in healthy donors. The table came from immunoSEQ multiplex PCR; TCRdb's copy has only in-frame clones and leaves some out. This sample has tens of thousands of clones; approximately 70% occur once, and the top ten carry approximately 19%. The sample consisted of PBMCs. These receptors originate from a woman aged 60-75 years in good health and CMV-seropositive. Both conserved end residues are part of each CDR3. The order of the fields is D gene, J gene, V gene, clone size, CDR3 DNA, CDR3 protein. A D gene is named only where the DNA matches it firmly. Rows give clone size only sometimes, using once, few, many, or a class for an expanded clone.

>TRBD1|TRBJ1-1|TRBV4-3|few
TGCGCCAGCAGCCAAGAACAGGGGAGTACTGAAGCTTTCTTT
CASSQEQGSTEAFF
>TRBD1|TRBJ1-2|TRBV5-6|-
TGTGCCAGCAGCCGCGGACAGGGCGGCTATGGCTACACCTTC
CASSRGQGGYGYTF
>TRBD2|TRBJ2-3|TRBV6-4|-
TGTGCCAGCAGTGAGGGACTAGCGGGGGGAGATACGCAGTATTTT
CASSEGLAGGDTQYF
>-|TRBJ1-5|TRBV15|-
TGTGCCACCAGCCAAACCGGGTGGTACAGGGATAGCAATCAGCCCCAGCATTTT
CATSQTGWYRDSNQPQHF
>TRBD1|TRBJ1-1|TRBV5-1|once
TGCGCCAGCATACCAGACGACAGGGGAGGAATGAACACTGAAGCTTTCTTT
CASIPDDRGGMNTEAFF
>-|TRBJ2-6|TRBV13|-
TGTGCCAGCAGCTTAATATTGGGGAGCTCTGGGGCCAACGTCCTGACTTTC
CASSLILGSSGANVLTF
>-|TRBJ2-7|TRBV19|medium-sized
TGTGCCAGTAGTATAGTCCCGGGTGCGGGCGAGCAGTACTTC
CASSIVPGAGEQYF
>TRBD1|TRBJ1-2|TRBV30|-
TGTGCCTGGAGGACAGGGGGACGGTATGGCTACACCTTC
CAWRTGGRYGYTF
>TRBD2|TRBJ2-5|TRBV5-1|-
TGCGCCAGCAGCTTGGGAGCGGGGGCCTTGCCAGGGGAGACCCAGTACTTC
CASSLGAGALPGETQYF
>-|TRBJ2-1|TRBV19|-
TGTGCCAGTAACAGCCTCGGGGGGCTTGAGCAGTTCTTC
CASNSLGGLEQFF
>TRBD1|TRBJ1-4|TRBV10-3|-
TGTGCCATCAGTGCTCTAGGACAGGGACTTAATGAAAAACTGTTTTTT
CAISALGQGLNEKLFF
>-|TRBJ1-2|TRBV5-4|-
TGTGCCAGCAGCTGGAAGGAGTCCAGCTATGGCTACACCTTC
CASSWKESSYGYTF
>-|TRBJ2-3|TRBV19|-
TGTGCCAGTAGTATAGGGCTCCTGGTTGCAGATACGCAGTATTTT
CASSIGLLVADTQYF
>-|TRBJ1-4|TRBV9|few
TGTGCCAGCAGCGTAGAACAGACTAATGAAAAACTGTTTTTT
CASSVEQTNEKLFF
>-|TRBJ1-6|TRBV6-5|-
TGTGCCAGCAGTTACGACGGGGATTCACCCCTCCACTTT
CASSYDGDSPLHF
>TRBD1|TRBJ1-6|TRBV2|-
TGTGCCAGGGGGACAGGCGGTGGCGGACCCCTCCACTTT
CARGTGGGGPLHF
>TRBD2|TRBJ2-3|TRBV7-9|-
TGTGCCAGCGGGGGACTAGCGGGGGAAACAGATACGCAGTATTTT
CASGGLAGETDTQYF
>-|TRBJ2-7|TRBV20-1|-
TGCAGTGCTAGAGATGGGACATCACAGTACTTC
CSARDGTSQYF
>TRBD1|TRBJ1-1|TRBV5-8|few
TGTGCCAGCAGCTTGGAGCAGGGGGTAGGGAACACTGAAGCTTTCTTT
CASSLEQGVGNTEAFF
>-|TRBJ1-4|TRBV7-9|few
TGTGCCAGCAGCTTGGGAGGACTGGAAAAACTGTTTTTT
CASSLGGLEKLFF
>-|TRBJ1-2|TRBV7-2|-
TGTGCCAGCAGCCCACATTGGCAGGCTAGCTGGGGCTACACCTTC
CASSPHWQASWGYTF
>TRBD2|TRBJ2-2|TRBV7-6|-
TGTGCCAGCAGCTCTAGCGGGGGCCTAAACACCGGGGAGCTGTTTTTT
CASSSSGGLNTGELFF
>-|TRBJ2-2|TRBV6-5|-
TGTGCCAGCACAGACTTTTTGTGGGACACCGGGGAGCTGTTTTTT
CASTDFLWDTGELFF
>-|TRBJ1-1|TRBV7-2|-
TGTGCCAGCAGCTTCCGAGGGAGTTCCACTGAAGCTTTCTTT
CASSFRGSSTEAFF
>-|TRBJ1-2|TRBV7-3|-
TGTGCCAGCAGCCCAGCCCCAGGGGTTGACTATGGCTACACCTTC
CASSPAPGVDYGYTF
>TRBD1|TRBJ1-5|TRBV7-8|-
TGTGCCAGCAGCGCCTTACAGGGGCAGCCCCAGCATTTT
CASSALQGQPQHF
>TRBD1|TRBJ1-1|TRBV6-5|few
TGTGCCAGTATAGGGAGACAGGGATCCACTGAAGCTTTCTTT
CASIGRQGSTEAFF